These T cell receptor beta chains were read from a single sample in a study of molecular identifiers for immune sequencing clone quantification. MiXCR was run by TCRdb on the PCR reads, yielding one entry per CDR3 protein. In the table there are around 100,000 distinct CDR3 sequences, 30% to 35% of which are singletons. Sequenced: naive CD8+ T cells from blood, with Jurkat cell RNA spiked in. The source is a human donor in good health. Some libraries in this study had Jurkat cell RNA spiked in. CDR3s include the opening cysteine and the closing phenylalanine or tryptophan. A D gene is named only where the DNA matches it firmly. Size values are once, few and many counts, or a class for expanded clones, and some rows have none.

CDR3 DNA	CDR3 protein	J gene	D gene	clone size	V gene
TGCTCCAGCAGCCAAGGGACTAGCGGGATCTCTAGCACAGATACGCAGTATTTT	CSSSQGTSGISSTDTQYF	TRBJ2-3	TRBD2	.	TRBV4-3
TGTGCCAGCAGCTTTATCTTTGAGCAGTTCTTC	CASSFIFEQFF	TRBJ2-1	.	many	TRBV5-6
TGTGCCAGCAGACGTCCTCTAGCGGGGACCCTCAGCACAGATACGCAGTATTTT	CASRRPLAGTLSTDTQYF	TRBJ2-3	TRBD2	few	TRBV28
TGTGCCAGCAGCGCCGGGGAGGGGCCCGGGGAGCTGTTTTTT	CASSAGEGPGELFF	TRBJ2-2	TRBD2	.	TRBV7-9
TGCAGCGTTGAACCCACCACAGATACGCAGTATTTT	CSVEPTTDTQYF	TRBJ2-3	.	many	TRBV29-1
TGCAGCGTGGCGGGACAGGCCACCTACGAGCAGTACTTC	CSVAGQATYEQYF	TRBJ2-7	TRBD1	few	TRBV29-1
TGCAGTGCTAGAGCTTACGACAAGCCCAATGAGCAGTTCTTC	CSARAYDKPNEQFF	TRBJ2-1	.	few	TRBV20-1
TGTGCCAGCAGCGGGATCGGACTAGCGGTTCTTCAGAACACCGGGGAGCTGTTTTTT	CASSGIGLAVLQNTGELFF	TRBJ2-2	TRBD2	few	TRBV11-2
TGTGCCAGCAGCCAAGTCGGAGCTTACGAGCAGTACTTC	CASSQVGAYEQYF	TRBJ2-7	.	few	TRBV4-2
TGTGCCAGCAGTAAATCCGGGTCCCCTCACAATGAGCAGTTCTTC	CASSKSGSPHNEQFF	TRBJ2-1	.	few	TRBV9
TGTGCCAGCACCTCCAACACCGGGGAGCTGTTTTTT	CASTSNTGELFF	TRBJ2-2	.	few	TRBV6-2/TRBV6-3
TGTGCCAGCAGCCCTTATCTGCGGGGAACCTACGAGCAGTACTTC	CASSPYLRGTYEQYF	TRBJ2-7	.	many	TRBV28
TGTGCCGGCAGTACCGGACGGAACACTGAAGCTTTCTTT	CAGSTGRNTEAFF	TRBJ1-1	.	few	TRBV2
TGTGCCAGCAGTTACGGGAAAACTGAAGCTTTCTTT	CASSYGKTEAFF	TRBJ1-1	.	.	TRBV6-6
TGTGCCAGCAGTTTTTCGGCGGGAGGAGAGACCCAGTACTTC	CASSFSAGGETQYF	TRBJ2-5	TRBD2	few	TRBV12-3/TRBV12-4
TGTGCCAGCAGCCAAGCTCTGGACAGGCTTAATGGCTACACCTTC	CASSQALDRLNGYTF	TRBJ1-2	TRBD1	few	TRBV3-1
TGCGCCAGCAGCCAAGTCCAGGGGGCGAGGGAGCAGTACTTC	CASSQVQGAREQYF	TRBJ2-7	TRBD1	.	TRBV4-3
TGTGCCACCAGCGTACAGGGGAATCCCAATGAGCAGTTCTTC	CATSVQGNPNEQFF	TRBJ2-1	TRBD1	.	TRBV15
TGCGCCAGCAATGGGGGGGACACCGGGGAGCTGTTTTTT	CASNGGDTGELFF	TRBJ2-2	TRBD2	.	TRBV10-2
TGCAGTGCTAGAGCCCGGGGACCTAGCGGCTTCAATGAGCAGTTCTTC	CSARARGPSGFNEQFF	TRBJ2-1	TRBD2	few	TRBV20-1
TGTGCCAGCAGCGTAGAAGTAACGGGAAGGTACGAGCAGTACTTC	CASSVEVTGRYEQYF	TRBJ2-7	.	few	TRBV9
TGCGCCAGCAGCTTGGCTGGGGTCGCCGGGGAGCTGTTTTTT	CASSLAGVAGELFF	TRBJ2-2	.	.	TRBV5-1
TGTGCCAGCAGTTACTCGTCCTCCGGGGAGCTGTTTTTT	CASSYSSSGELFF	TRBJ2-2	.	.	TRBV6-5
TGCGCCAGCAGCCAAGATTTTGGGCGCACAGATACGCAGTATTTT	CASSQDFGRTDTQYF	TRBJ2-3	.	.	TRBV4-3